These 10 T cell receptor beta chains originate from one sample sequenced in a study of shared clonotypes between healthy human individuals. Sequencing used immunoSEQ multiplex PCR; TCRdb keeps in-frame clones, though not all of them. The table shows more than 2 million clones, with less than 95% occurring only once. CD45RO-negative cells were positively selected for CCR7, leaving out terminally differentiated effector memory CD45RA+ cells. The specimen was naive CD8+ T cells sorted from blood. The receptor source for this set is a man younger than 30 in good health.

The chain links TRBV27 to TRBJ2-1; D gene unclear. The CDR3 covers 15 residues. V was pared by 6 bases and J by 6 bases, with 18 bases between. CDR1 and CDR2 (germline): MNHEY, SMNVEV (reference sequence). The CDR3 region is CASSLEAVGFNEQFF. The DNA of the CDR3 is TGTGCCAGCAGCTTAGAGGCGGTTGGGTTCAATGAGCAGTTCTTC.

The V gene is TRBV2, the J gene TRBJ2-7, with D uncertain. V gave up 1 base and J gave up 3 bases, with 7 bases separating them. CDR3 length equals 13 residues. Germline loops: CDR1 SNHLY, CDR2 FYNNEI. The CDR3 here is CASSEGNFYEQYF. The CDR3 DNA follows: TGTGCCAGCAGTGAAGGAAACTTCTACGAGCAGTACTTC.

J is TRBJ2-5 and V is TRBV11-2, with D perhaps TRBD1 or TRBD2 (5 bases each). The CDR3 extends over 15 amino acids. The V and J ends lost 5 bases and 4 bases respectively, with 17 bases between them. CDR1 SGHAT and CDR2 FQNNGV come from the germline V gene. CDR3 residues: CASSLWWDVAETQYF. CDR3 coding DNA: TGTGCCAGCAGCCTCTGGTGGGACGTTGCAGAGACCCAGTACTTC.

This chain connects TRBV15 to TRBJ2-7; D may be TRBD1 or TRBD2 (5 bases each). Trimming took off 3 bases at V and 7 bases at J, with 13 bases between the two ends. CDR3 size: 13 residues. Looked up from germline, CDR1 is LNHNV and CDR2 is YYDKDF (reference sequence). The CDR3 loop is CATSSSGAREQYF. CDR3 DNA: TGTGCCACCAGCAGCTCCGGGGCCCGGGAGCAGTACTTC.

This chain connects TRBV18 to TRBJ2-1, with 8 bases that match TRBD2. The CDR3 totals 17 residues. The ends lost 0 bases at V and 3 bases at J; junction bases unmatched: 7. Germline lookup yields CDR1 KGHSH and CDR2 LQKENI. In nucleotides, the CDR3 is TGTGCCAGCTCACCACCGGATGTAGCGGGAAGCTACAATGAGCAGTTCTTC. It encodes CASSPPDVAGSYNEQFF.

CDR3 sequence (DNA): TGTGCCAGCAGTTACGAGATCGGGGCCTACGAGCAGTACTTC. It is translated as CASSYEIGAYEQYF. The chain links TRBV6-5 to TRBJ2-7; TRBD2 might be the D (5 bases). This CDR3 spans 14 amino acids. Looked up from germline, CDR1 is MNHEY and CDR2 is SVGAGI. Trimming left V 2 bases short and J 2 bases short, with 10 bases between.

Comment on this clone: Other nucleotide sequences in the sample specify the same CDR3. The CDR3 nucleotides are TGTGCCAGCAGCTTAGGAGGGGGAGCTGGGGCCAACGTCCTGACTTTC. Amino acids: CASSLGGGAGANVLTF. The chain is built from TRBV11-2 and TRBJ2-6; TRBD1 is a possible D gene (6 bases). The CDR3 runs to 16 residues. The germline V gene has CDR1 SGHAT and CDR2 FQNNGV. Trimming removed 1 base from V and 2 bases from J, with 9 bases in between.

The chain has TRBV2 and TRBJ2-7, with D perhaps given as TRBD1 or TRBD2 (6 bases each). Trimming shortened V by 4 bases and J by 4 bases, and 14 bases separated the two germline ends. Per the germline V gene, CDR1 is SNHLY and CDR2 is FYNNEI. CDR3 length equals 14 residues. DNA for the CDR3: TGTGCCAGCAGTGGGAGGGGGACGGCTTACGAGCAGTACTTC. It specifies CASSGRGTAYEQYF.

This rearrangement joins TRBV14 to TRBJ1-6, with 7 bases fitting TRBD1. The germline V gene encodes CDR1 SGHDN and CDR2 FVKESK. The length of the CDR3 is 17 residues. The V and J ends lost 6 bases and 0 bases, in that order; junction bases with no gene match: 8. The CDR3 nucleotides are TGTGCCAGCAGAAGTTCGGACAGGAGCTCCTATAATTCACCCCTCCACTTT. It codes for CASRSSDRSSYNSPLHF.

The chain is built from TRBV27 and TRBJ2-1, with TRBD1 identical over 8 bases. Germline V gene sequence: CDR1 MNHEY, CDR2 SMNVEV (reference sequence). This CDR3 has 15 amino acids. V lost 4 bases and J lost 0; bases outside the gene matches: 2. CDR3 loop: CASSWTGPSYNEQFF. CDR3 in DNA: TGTGCCAGCAGTTGGACAGGGCCCTCCTACAATGAGCAGTTCTTC.